The clone carrying this TCR beta chain was counted many times. Its antigen remains unknown. This entry comes from a study of CD8 T cells in ankylosing spondylitis. Study results and limitations: Within ankylosing spondylitis blood, a TCR beta motif made up of roughly eight highly homologous variants appeared to be characteristic.

This CDR3 spans 16 amino acids. Germline CDR1 MGHRA, CDR2 YSYEKL. The ends lost 0 bases at V and 6 bases at J; junction bases unmatched: 5. Construction of TCR beta libraries was performed using quantitative 5'-RACE with molecular barcodes. MiXCR, run by TCRdb on the 5' RACE reads, gives a single entry per CDR3 protein. The data contain hundreds of thousands of distinct CDR3 sequences, 20% of them singletons. This receptor was taken from a male donor with ankylosing spondylitis or in good health (not recorded which). The rearrangement joins TRBV4-1 to TRBJ1-4; TRBD1 matches 9 bases. The sequenced sample consisted of blood, either unsorted or a sorted T cell fraction (not recorded which). CDR3 coding DNA: TGCGCCAGCAGCCAAGATCGGACAGGGGTTGATGAAAAACTGTTTTTT. Its translation: CASSQDRTGVDEKLFF.